This T cell receptor (beta chain) was captured by sequencing in a study of OX40 agonist ivuxolimab in advanced cancers. General notes on the study: Ivuxolimab, which targeted the costimulatory receptor OX40 (CD134), was an agonistic, fully human IgG2 monoclonal antibody. Intravenous ivuxolimab was administered to patients every 2 weeks at six dose levels: 0.01, 0.1, 0.3, 1.5, 3 and 10 mg/kg. Of the approximately 50 dose-escalation patients, hepatocellular carcinoma was present in some 19, melanoma in roughly 15, renal cell carcinoma in 9 and head and neck cancer in 9. In the dose-escalation cohort, approximately 80% of patients were male, and the mean age was around 60 years with a range of roughly 23 to 79. Patients were allowed to have had prior anti-PD-1, anti-PD-L1 or anti-CTLA-4 therapy, and 40% of the dose-escalation patients had previously received checkpoint inhibitors. Partial responses occurred in three dose-escalation patients: two with cutaneous melanoma and one with hepatocellular carcinoma. Peripheral TCRbeta sequencing aimed to test whether ivuxolimab altered TCR sequence diversity and caused clonal T-cell expansion. The paper covers the monotherapy dose-escalation part of the phase I ivuxolimab trial, which included N ≈ 54 patients.

This clone showed up just once. Its specific antigen is unknown. The junction and the germline gene differ at one end; a read error may be behind it. The trial excluded patients who had a history of autoimmune disease or who were on systemic immunosuppression. In every dose cohort, peripheral blood was drawn for TCR sequencing at baseline, cycle 4 day 1, and cycle 7 day 1. The samples were taken from a phase I, first-in-human, multicenter, open-label dose-escalation trial of ivuxolimab. The trial enrolled adults with locally advanced or metastatic head and neck squamous cell, hepatocellular, melanoma or renal cell carcinoma. Before TCR sequencing, CD4+ and CD8+ T cells were separately sorted from peripheral blood. For sequencing of the TCRbeta CDR3 region, genomic DNA was extracted from the sorted cells. The immunoSEQ Assay was used for sequencing of TCRbeta CDR3 regions. TCRdb obtained this table from immuneACCESS and retained in-frame rearrangements with V and J assigned. These tables miss some clones; where compared with another copy, unresolved V genes account for less than half of the shortfall, and the remainder is unexplained. This sample holds roughly 1,800 clones; less than 85% were observed only once. The top ten hold about 37% of the sample.

What the work shows at the level of the full study, not this receptor alone: In the 0.1-3.0 mg/kg groups, partial responders had among the lowest normalized peripheral clonal expansion, particularly in CD8+ T cells. Low levels of normalized T-cell clonal expansion were also seen in some nonresponding patients. At doses of 0.1 to 3.0 mg/kg, clonal expansion of both CD4+ and CD8+ blood T cells was observed from baseline to week 6. Which antigens the clonally expanded peripheral T cells were specific for was not determined. After ivuxolimab, expanded clones were on average more numerous among CD8+ T cells than among CD4+ T cells.

The TCR comes from an adult with an advanced solid tumor such as melanoma, head and neck, liver or kidney cancer. The sequences come from CD4+ or CD8+ T cells sorted from blood, collected in a trial of the OX40 agonist ivuxolimab.

The CDR3: CAGSDGTGPGGELFF. The base sequence is TGTGCCGGCTCCGATGGGACAGGTCCTGGCGGGGAGCTGTTTTTT. The receptor chain draws on TRBV18 and TRBJ2-2; 8 central nucleotides agree with TRBD1. Taken from cysteine to phenylalanine, the CDR3 has 15 residues. Only the CDR3 DNA is retained, 45 bases long and in frame from the first base. CDR1 and CDR2, per the germline V gene, are KGHSH and LQKENI. The CDR3, completed at both ends by the reference TRBV18 and TRBJ2-2 genes, gives the full variable domain NAGVMQNPRHLVRRRGQEARLRCSPMKGHSHVYWYRQLPEEGLKFMVYLQKENIIDESGMPKERFSAEFPKEGPSILRIQQVVRGDSAAYFCAGSDGTGPGGELFFGEGSRLTVL.